These T cell receptor beta chains were read from a single sample in a study of blood T cell repertoires in COVID-19. Profiled with immunoSEQ multiplex PCR; TCRdb holds only in-frame clones, not every one. The sample holds around 320,000 clones, 85% to 90% seen once. The sample was PBMCs or T cells enriched from blood (not recorded which). Source of these receptors: a woman aged 50 to 60 who had been exposed to COVID-19. Both conserved end residues are part of each CDR3. Fields, in order: J gene, clone size, CDR3 length, V gene, D gene, CDR3 protein, CDR3 DNA. The D gene is left open where the match is weak. The size entry is marked missing in some rows and otherwise reads once, few, many or a size class.

j_gene: TRBJ1-2
abundance: -
len: 17
v_gene: TRBV19
d_gene: TRBD1
CDR3aa: CASIPGGQGTMGYGYTF
CDR3nt: TGTGCCAGTATCCCGGGCGGACAGGGGACCATGGGCTATGGCTACACCTTC

j_gene: TRBJ1-1
abundance: once
len: 15
v_gene: TRBV2
d_gene: TRBD1
CDR3aa: CASRPDRGQGTEAFF
CDR3nt: TGTGCCAGCAGACCCGACAGGGGGCAGGGGACTGAAGCTTTCTTT

j_gene: TRBJ2-2
abundance: -
len: 16
v_gene: TRBV6-6
d_gene: -
CDR3aa: CASSYSSWTATGELFF
CDR3nt: TGTGCCAGCAGTTACTCCTCCTGGACAGCCACCGGGGAGCTGTTTTTT

j_gene: TRBJ2-2
abundance: many
len: 17
v_gene: TRBV18
d_gene: TRBD1
CDR3aa: CASSPIPGQSNTGELFF
CDR3nt: TGTGCCAGCTCACCAATCCCGGGACAGTCGAACACCGGGGAGCTGTTTTTT

j_gene: TRBJ1-3
abundance: -
len: 14
v_gene: TRBV11-2
d_gene: -
CDR3aa: CASSLEGRGNTIYF
CDR3nt: TGTGCCAGCAGCTTAGAGGGGAGAGGAAACACCATATATTTT

j_gene: TRBJ2-5
abundance: once
len: 14
v_gene: TRBV11-3
d_gene: -
CDR3aa: CASSLPGTQETQYF
CDR3nt: TGTGCCAGCAGCTTGCCCGGTACTCAAGAGACCCAGTACTTC

j_gene: TRBJ1-1
abundance: once
len: 14
v_gene: TRBV5-5
d_gene: -
CDR3aa: CASSLGQRNTEAFF
CDR3nt: TGTGCCAGCAGCTTAGGACAGCGGAACACTGAAGCTTTCTTT

j_gene: TRBJ1-6
abundance: -
len: 15
v_gene: TRBV2
d_gene: TRBD1
CDR3aa: CASSGDRALNSPLHF
CDR3nt: TGTGCCAGCAGTGGGGACAGGGCCCTTAATTCACCCCTCCACTTT

j_gene: TRBJ1-5
abundance: -
len: 13
v_gene: TRBV29-1
d_gene: TRBD1
CDR3aa: CSVKLQGNQPQHF
CDR3nt: TGCAGCGTGAAATTACAGGGGAACCAGCCCCAGCATTTT

j_gene: TRBJ2-3
abundance: -
len: 18
v_gene: TRBV7-6
d_gene: TRBD2
CDR3aa: CASSSRTSGGPSTDTQYF
CDR3nt: TGTGCCAGCAGCTCCCGGACTAGCGGGGGTCCTAGCACAGATACGCAGTATTTT

j_gene: TRBJ1-2
abundance: -
len: 16
v_gene: TRBV28
d_gene: TRBD1
CDR3aa: CASSLWKGQGAGGYTF
CDR3nt: TGTGCCAGCAGTTTATGGAAAGGACAGGGGGCGGGAGGCTACACCTTC

j_gene: TRBJ2-7
abundance: -
len: 14
v_gene: TRBV19
d_gene: TRBD1
CDR3aa: CASSEQGSSYEQYF
CDR3nt: TGTGCCAGTAGTGAACAGGGGAGCTCCTACGAGCAGTACTTC

j_gene: TRBJ1-3
abundance: -
len: 15
v_gene: TRBV5-1
d_gene: -
CDR3aa: CASSLGPAAGNTIYF
CDR3nt: TGCGCCAGCAGCTTGGGACCAGCGGCTGGAAACACCATATATTTT

j_gene: TRBJ2-6
abundance: -
len: 18
v_gene: TRBV10-3
d_gene: -
CDR3aa: CAISEGWTGSSGANVLTF
CDR3nt: TGTGCCATCAGTGAGGGGTGGACTGGGTCCTCTGGGGCCAACGTCCTGACTTTC

j_gene: TRBJ2-7
abundance: -
len: 15
v_gene: TRBV2
d_gene: -
CDR3aa: CASRGGGSVLNEQYF
CDR3nt: TGTGCCAGCAGGGGAGGGGGAAGCGTATTAAACGAGCAGTACTTC

j_gene: TRBJ2-2
abundance: -
len: 13
v_gene: TRBV27
d_gene: -
CDR3aa: CASSLAETGELFF
CDR3nt: TGTGCCAGCAGTTTAGCGGAAACCGGGGAGCTGTTTTTT

j_gene: TRBJ1-1
abundance: -
len: 15
v_gene: TRBV19
d_gene: -
CDR3aa: CASSVDTLRNTEAFF
CDR3nt: TGTGCCAGTAGTGTGGACACCCTCCGAAACACTGAAGCTTTCTTT

j_gene: TRBJ2-3
abundance: -
len: 14
v_gene: TRBV11-3
d_gene: TRBD1
CDR3aa: CASSQGQAADTQYF
CDR3nt: TGTGCCAGCAGCCAAGGACAGGCCGCAGATACGCAGTATTTT

j_gene: TRBJ1-2
abundance: -
len: 12
v_gene: TRBV29-1
d_gene: -
CDR3aa: CSVVAGDYGYTF
CDR3nt: TGCAGCGTTGTCGCAGGGGACTATGGCTACACCTTC

j_gene: TRBJ1-2
abundance: once
len: 16
v_gene: TRBV5-3
d_gene: -
CDR3aa: CARSRPDSLANYGYTF
CDR3nt: TGTGCCAGAAGCCGTCCGGACAGCTTAGCTAACTATGGCTACACCTTC

j_gene: TRBJ1-3
abundance: -
len: 14
v_gene: TRBV3-1/TRBV3-2
d_gene: -
CDR3aa: CASSHRGGGDTIYF
CDR3nt: TGTGCCAGCAGCCATAGGGGTGGAGGGGACACCATATATTTT

j_gene: TRBJ2-3
abundance: -
len: 13
v_gene: TRBV7-9
d_gene: -
CDR3aa: CASSLEFGDTQYF
CDR3nt: TGTGCCAGCAGCCTAGAGTTCGGGGATACGCAGTATTTT

j_gene: TRBJ2-5
abundance: -
len: 13
v_gene: TRBV10-2
d_gene: TRBD1
CDR3aa: CASSVGQKETQYF
CDR3nt: TGCGCCAGCAGCGTGGGACAGAAAGAGACCCAGTACTTC

j_gene: TRBJ1-2
abundance: few
len: 17
v_gene: TRBV19
d_gene: TRBD1
CDR3aa: CASSISASGTGGRSYTF
CDR3nt: TGTGCCAGTAGTATATCTGCGTCCGGGACAGGGGGTCGAAGCTACACCTTC

j_gene: TRBJ2-1
abundance: -
len: 14
v_gene: TRBV9
d_gene: TRBD1
CDR3aa: CASSVRQGFYEQFF
CDR3nt: TGTGCCAGCAGCGTTCGACAGGGGTTTTATGAGCAGTTCTTC

j_gene: TRBJ2-7
abundance: once
len: 13
v_gene: TRBV11-2
d_gene: TRBD1
CDR3aa: CASSWGQAYEQYF
CDR3nt: TGTGCCAGCAGCTGGGGACAGGCCTACGAGCAGTACTTC

j_gene: TRBJ1-5
abundance: -
len: 15
v_gene: TRBV30
d_gene: -
CDR3aa: CAWSVLGLSNQPQHF
CDR3nt: TGTGCCTGGAGTGTTTTGGGGCTTAGCAATCAGCCCCAGCATTTT

j_gene: TRBJ1-5
abundance: -
len: 15
v_gene: TRBV10-3
d_gene: TRBD1
CDR3aa: CAISSDRGGSQPQHF
CDR3nt: TGTGCCATCAGTTCGGACAGGGGCGGGAGTCAGCCCCAGCATTTT

j_gene: TRBJ1-1
abundance: -
len: 15
v_gene: TRBV7-9
d_gene: -
CDR3aa: CASSLGVGGGTEAFF
CDR3nt: TGTGCCAGCAGCTTAGGAGTCGGGGGAGGCACTGAAGCTTTCTTT

j_gene: TRBJ1-1
abundance: -
len: 11
v_gene: TRBV30
d_gene: TRBD1
CDR3aa: CAWSVGGLAFF
CDR3nt: TGTGCCTGGAGTGTAGGGGGCTTAGCTTTCTTT

j_gene: TRBJ2-3
abundance: -
len: 17
v_gene: TRBV16
d_gene: -
CDR3aa: CASSQSQQLQGADTQYF
CDR3nt: TGTGCCAGCAGCCAGTCGCAACAGCTGCAAGGCGCAGATACGCAGTATTTT

j_gene: TRBJ1-1
abundance: -
len: 15
v_gene: TRBV3-1/TRBV3-2
d_gene: TRBD1
CDR3aa: CASSPGAGGFTEAFF
CDR3nt: TGTGCCAGCAGCCCAGGGGCAGGGGGCTTCACTGAAGCTTTCTTT

j_gene: TRBJ2-2
abundance: -
len: 14
v_gene: TRBV6-2/TRBV6-3
d_gene: TRBD2
CDR3aa: CASSTGLAPGELFF
CDR3nt: TGTGCCAGCAGTACCGGACTAGCGCCCGGGGAGCTGTTTTTT

j_gene: TRBJ1-1
abundance: -
len: 13
v_gene: TRBV12-3/TRBV12-4
d_gene: -
CDR3aa: CASSFQGNTEAFF
CDR3nt: TGTGCCAGCAGTTTTCAGGGAAACACTGAAGCTTTCTTT